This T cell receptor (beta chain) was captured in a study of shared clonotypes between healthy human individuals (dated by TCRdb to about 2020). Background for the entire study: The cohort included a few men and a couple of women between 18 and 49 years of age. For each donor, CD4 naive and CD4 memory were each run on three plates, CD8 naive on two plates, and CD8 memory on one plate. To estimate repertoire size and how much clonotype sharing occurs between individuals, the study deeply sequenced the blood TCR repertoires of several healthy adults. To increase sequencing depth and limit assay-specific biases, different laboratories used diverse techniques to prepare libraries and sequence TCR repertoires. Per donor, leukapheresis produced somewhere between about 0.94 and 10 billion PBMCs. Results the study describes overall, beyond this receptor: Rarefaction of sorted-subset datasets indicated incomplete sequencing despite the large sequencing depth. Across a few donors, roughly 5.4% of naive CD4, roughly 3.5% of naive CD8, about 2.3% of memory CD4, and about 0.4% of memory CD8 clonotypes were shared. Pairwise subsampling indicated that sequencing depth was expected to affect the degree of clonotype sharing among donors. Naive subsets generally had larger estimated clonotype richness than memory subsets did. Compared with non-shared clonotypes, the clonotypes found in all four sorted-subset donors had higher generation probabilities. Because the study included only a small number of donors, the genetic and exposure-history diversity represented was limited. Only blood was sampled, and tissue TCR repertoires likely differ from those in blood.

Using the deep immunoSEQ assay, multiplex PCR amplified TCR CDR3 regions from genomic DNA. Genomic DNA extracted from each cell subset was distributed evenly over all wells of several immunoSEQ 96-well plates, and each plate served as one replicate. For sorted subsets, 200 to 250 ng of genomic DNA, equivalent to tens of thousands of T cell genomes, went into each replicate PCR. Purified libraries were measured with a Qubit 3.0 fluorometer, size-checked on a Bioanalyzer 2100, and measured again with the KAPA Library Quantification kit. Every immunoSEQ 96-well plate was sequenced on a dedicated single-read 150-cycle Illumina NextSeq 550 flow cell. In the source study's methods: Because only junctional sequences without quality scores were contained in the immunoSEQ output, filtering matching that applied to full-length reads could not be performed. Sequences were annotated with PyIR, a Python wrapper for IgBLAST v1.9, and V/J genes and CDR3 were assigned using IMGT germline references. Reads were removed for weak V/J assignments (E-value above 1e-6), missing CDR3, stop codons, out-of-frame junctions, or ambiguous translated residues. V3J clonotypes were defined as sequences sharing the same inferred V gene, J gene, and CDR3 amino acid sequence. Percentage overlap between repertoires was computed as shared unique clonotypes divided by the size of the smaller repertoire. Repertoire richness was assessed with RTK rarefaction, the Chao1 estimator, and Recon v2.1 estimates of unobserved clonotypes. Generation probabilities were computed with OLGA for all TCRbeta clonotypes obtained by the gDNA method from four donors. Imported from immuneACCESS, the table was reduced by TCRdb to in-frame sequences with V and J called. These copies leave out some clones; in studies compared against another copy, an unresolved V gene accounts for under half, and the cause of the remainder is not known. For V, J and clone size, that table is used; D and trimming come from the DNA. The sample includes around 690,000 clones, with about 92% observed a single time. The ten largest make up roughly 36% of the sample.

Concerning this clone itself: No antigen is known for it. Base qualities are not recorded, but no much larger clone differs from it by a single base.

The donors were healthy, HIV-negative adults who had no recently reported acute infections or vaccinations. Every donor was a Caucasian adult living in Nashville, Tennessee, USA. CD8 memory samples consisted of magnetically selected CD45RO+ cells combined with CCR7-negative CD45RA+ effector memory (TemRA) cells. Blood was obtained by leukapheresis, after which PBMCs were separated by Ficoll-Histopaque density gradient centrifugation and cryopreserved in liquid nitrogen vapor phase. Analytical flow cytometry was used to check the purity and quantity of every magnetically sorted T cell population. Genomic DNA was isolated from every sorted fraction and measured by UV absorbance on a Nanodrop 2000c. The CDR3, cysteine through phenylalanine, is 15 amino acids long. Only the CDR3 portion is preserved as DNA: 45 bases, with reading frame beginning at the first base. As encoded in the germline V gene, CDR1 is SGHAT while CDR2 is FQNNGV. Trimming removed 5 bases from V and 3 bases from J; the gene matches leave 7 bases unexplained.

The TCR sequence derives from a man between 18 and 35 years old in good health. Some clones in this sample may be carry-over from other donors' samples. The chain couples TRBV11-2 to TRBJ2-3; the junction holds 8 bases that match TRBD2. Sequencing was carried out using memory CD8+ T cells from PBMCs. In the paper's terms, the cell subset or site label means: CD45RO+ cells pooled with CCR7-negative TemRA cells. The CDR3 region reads CASSRGLAGTDTQYF. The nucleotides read TGTGCCAGCAGCCGCGGTTTAGCGGGAACAGATACGCAGTATTTT.